Sequencing of this TCR beta chain was carried out in a study of OX40 agonist ivuxolimab in advanced cancers. CDR3 length: 12 residues. The germline V and J ends were trimmed by 8 bases and 2 bases, with 10 bases remaining between them. Germline V lookup: CDR1 SEHNR, CDR2 FQNEAQ (reference sequence). Autoimmune disease history or systemic immunosuppression barred patients. Sequencing was performed with immunoSEQ multiplex PCR; in TCRdb, only in-frame clones are kept and a portion is missing. The data hold approximately 99,000 clones, with less than 95% observed a single time. There are many counts of this clone.

The clonotype was recovered from an adult with an advanced solid tumor such as melanoma, head and neck, liver or kidney cancer. This specimen was CD4+ or CD8+ T cells sorted from blood, taken in a trial of the OX40 agonist ivuxolimab. The chain recombines TRBV7-9 with TRBJ2-7; D not resolved. The CDR3 nucleotides read TGTGCCAGCGGTACAGAGACCTACGAGCAGTACTTC. As protein: CASGTETYEQYF. The full variable domain, completed using reference TRBV7-9 and TRBJ2-7, is DTGVSQNPRHKITKRGQNVTFRCDPISEHNRLYWYRQTLGQGPEFLTYFQNEAQLEKSRLLSDRFSAERPKGSFSTLEIQRTEQGDSAMYLCASGTETYEQYFGPGTRLTVT.